The clone carrying this TCR beta chain was observed a handful of times. Its antigen remains unknown. The V and J ends lost 0 bases and 8 bases, in that order; junction bases with no gene match: 5. Germline V gene lookup returns CDR1 SGHRS and CDR2 YFSETQ. CDR3 length equals 14 residues. Sample time point: week 11, during vaccination. With topical imiquimod, each dose of the vaccine consisted of 300 ug of mutant IDH1 20-mer peptide. TCRdb's copy holds only in-frame clones and misses some; the assay was immunoSEQ multiplex PCR. The profile shows around 57,000 clones, approximately 91% of them singletons. The data derive from a study of a mutant IDH1 vaccine in newly diagnosed glioma. Turning to the study itself: Vaccines were first given 4-6 weeks after radiotherapy alone, or with temozolomide cycles. The therapy given earlier, which was standard therapy, consisted of radiotherapy, temozolomide, or both, and most of the patients received both.

Study-wide results and limits: Patients showed vaccine-induced immune responses at a rate of under 95%.

The sequenced sample was PBMCs, obtained from a glioma patient whose treatment included an IDH1 peptide vaccine. The J gene is TRBJ1-2, the V gene TRBV5-1, with 9 bases aligning to TRBD1. The TCR originated in a man aged 40-55 years with glioma. CDR3: CASSLEGQGVGYTF. The CDR3, as DNA: TGCGCCAGCAGCTTGGAGGGACAGGGTGTCGGCTACACCTTC.